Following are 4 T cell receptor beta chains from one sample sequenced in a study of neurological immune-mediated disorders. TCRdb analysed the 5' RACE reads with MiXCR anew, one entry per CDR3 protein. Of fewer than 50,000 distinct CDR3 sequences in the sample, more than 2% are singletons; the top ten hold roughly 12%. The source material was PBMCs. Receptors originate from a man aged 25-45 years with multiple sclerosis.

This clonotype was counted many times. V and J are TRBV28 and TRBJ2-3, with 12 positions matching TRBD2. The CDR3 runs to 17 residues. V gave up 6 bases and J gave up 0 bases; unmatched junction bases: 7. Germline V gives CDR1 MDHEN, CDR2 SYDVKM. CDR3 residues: CASRIGTSGYSTDTQYF. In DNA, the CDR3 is TGTGCCAGCAGGATCGGGACTAGCGGGTATAGCACAGATACGCAGTATTTT.

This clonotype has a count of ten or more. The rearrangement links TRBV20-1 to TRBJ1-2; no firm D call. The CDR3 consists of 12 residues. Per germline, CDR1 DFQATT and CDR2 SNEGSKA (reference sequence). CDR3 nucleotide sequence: TGCAGCCCCTTAGTCCCGCCCTATGGCTACACCTTC. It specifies CSPLVPPYGYTF.

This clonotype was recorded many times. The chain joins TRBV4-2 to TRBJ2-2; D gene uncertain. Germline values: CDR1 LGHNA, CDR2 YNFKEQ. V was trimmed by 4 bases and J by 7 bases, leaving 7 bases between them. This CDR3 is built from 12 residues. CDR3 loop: CASSLKYGELFF. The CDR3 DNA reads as TGTGCCAGCAGCCTGAAATACGGGGAGCTGTTTTTT.

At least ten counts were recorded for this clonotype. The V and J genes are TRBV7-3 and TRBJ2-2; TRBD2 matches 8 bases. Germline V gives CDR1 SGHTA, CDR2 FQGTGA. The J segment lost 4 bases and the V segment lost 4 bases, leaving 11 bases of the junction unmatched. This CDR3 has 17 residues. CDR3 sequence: CASSSVSGMGSTGELFF. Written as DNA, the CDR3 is TGTGCCAGCAGCTCCGTTAGCGGGATGGGGAGCACCGGGGAGCTGTTTTTT.